The TCR beta chain described here comes from a study of human T cells and chemical hapten exposure. Turning to the study itself: For the roughly 25-week duration of the study, patients were given weekly doses of diphenylcyclopropenone on the scalp. Per-sample TCR yield variation was attributed mainly to small pooled library volume differences.

Time point indicated: patch test 3, about 24 weeks after DPC sensitization. Sample treatment: therapeutic diphenylcyclopropenone sensitization with weekly scalp DPC. Individual cDNA molecules (in the library) carried attached unique molecular identifiers. Using its own MiXCR run on the RACE reads, TCRdb lists one record per CDR3 protein. The table records some 84,000 distinct CDR3 sequences, 10% to 11% of them present only once. The CDR3 sequence is 14 residues long. V gave up 4 bases and J gave up 4 bases, with 14 bases separating them. Germline loops: CDR1 SGHKS, CDR2 YYEKEE (reference sequence). This clonotype has more than one count but fewer than ten.

The TCR originated in a woman aged 45 to 65 with alopecia areata. Some clones in this sample may be carry-over from other donors' samples. The material sequenced was whole blood, taken in connection with sensitization to the hapten diphenylcyclopropenone (DPC). V is TRBV5-5 and J is TRBJ2-5; possibly TRBD2 for D (6 bases). CDR3 DNA sequence: TGTGCCAGCAGCAGAGGAACCGGGAGAGAGACCCAGTACTTC. Translating it yields CASSRGTGRETQYF.